This passage covers 10 T cell receptor beta chains from one sample sequenced in a study of T cell changes during pregnancy in multiple sclerosis. Only in-frame clones appear in the TCRdb table, and some are missing; sequencing was by immunoSEQ multiplex PCR. The profile shows about 59,000 clones, 80% to 95% of them singletons. The sample here was peripheral blood, taken in the third trimester of pregnancy. The receptors were sampled from a female donor in good health, enrolled as a control in a pregnancy study.

The chain employs TRBV7-2 and TRBJ2-6; perhaps TRBD1 as D (5 bases). Per germline, CDR1 SGHTA and CDR2 FQGNSA. V lost 8 bases and J lost 0, with 11 bases in between. CDR3 size: 15 residues. CDR3 loop: CASAPRVSGANVLTF. Here the CDR3 DNA reads TGTGCCAGCGCTCCCAGGGTCTCTGGGGCCAACGTCCTGACTTTC.

The sample holds one count of this clone. This chain uses TRBV4-3 with TRBJ2-3; perhaps TRBD2 as D (7 bases). Looked up from germline, CDR1 is LGHNA and CDR2 is YSLEER. Trimming removed 0 bases from V and 4 bases from J, with 14 bases in between. CDR3 size: 16 residues. The CDR3 spells CASSQDLGGPSDTQYF. The CDR3 bases are TGCGCCAGCAGCCAAGATCTGGGGGGGCCCTCAGATACGCAGTATTTT.

The CDR3 DNA sequence: TGTGCCAGCAGTGAGGGGGGGGGCTTTAGCTCCTACAATGAGCAGTTCTTC. The encoded protein is CASSEGGGFSSYNEQFF. This sequence joins TRBV11-1 and TRBJ2-1; D may be TRBD2 (7 bases). With 6 bases removed from V and 0 bases from J, the gap between germline ends came to 18 bases. CDR1 and CDR2 from the germline V gene are SGHAT and FQDESV (reference sequence). The CDR3 sequence is 17 residues long.

The genes are TRBV5-5 and TRBJ1-2; D is uncertain. The germline V gene encodes CDR1 SGHKS and CDR2 YYEKEE (reference sequence). V was pared by 6 bases and J by 4 bases, with 19 bases between. The CDR3 loop spans 15 amino acids. CDR3 nucleotides: TGTGCCAGCACTTGGACTTCGGGCGGCCCCTATGGCTACACCTTC. Translating gives CASTWTSGGPYGYTF.

CDR3 sequence: CASSMNRRRYGYTF. The CDR3 nucleotides read TGTGCCAGTAGTATGAACAGAAGGCGCTATGGCTACACCTTC. The J gene is TRBJ1-2, the V gene TRBV19; no firm D call. This CDR3 region has 14 residues. The germline gives CDR1 LNHDA, CDR2 SQIVND (reference sequence). V shed 3 bases and J shed 4 bases, with 12 bases lying between them.

CDR3 DNA sequence: TGTGCCAGCAGCTTAGTACTAGCGGGGAAACGCTCCTACGAGCAGTACTTC. It encodes CASSLVLAGKRSYEQYF. The chain combines TRBV7-2 with TRBJ2-7, with 10 bases lining up with TRBD2. The germline CDR1 and CDR2 sequences are SGHTA and FQGNSA. The CDR3 extends over 17 amino acids. The trim removed 1 base at V and 0 bases at J, leaving 6 bases unmatched.

A remark on this clone: Because the CDR3's place on the DNA is in doubt, the DNA is left out and the CDR3 is given as listed by TCRdb. The chain is built from TRBV6-6 and TRBJ2-7; TRBD1 is taken as the D call from the table, unchecked against the DNA. CDR1 is MNHNY and CDR2 is SVGAGI in the germline V gene (reference sequence). The CDR3 length is 14 residues, termini included. The CDR3 protein is CASSSSMDSYEQYF.

The V call is TRBV4-3, the J call TRBJ2-2, with TRBD1 as a possible D gene (5 bases). This CDR3 contains 15 residues. Germline CDR1 reads LGHNA; CDR2 reads YSLEER. V gave up 0 bases and J gave up 10 bases, with 15 bases separating them. Here the CDR3 DNA reads TGCGCCAGCAGCCAAGAATCAGGGCCCCGCGAGGAGCTGTTTTTT. It specifies CASSQESGPREELFF.

This clone was seen more than once but under ten times. V is TRBV15 and J is TRBJ2-6; D gene ambiguous. V dropped 0 bases and J dropped 1 base, with 7 bases sitting between them. CDR3 size: 16 residues. Germline loops: CDR1 LNHNV, CDR2 YYDKDF (reference sequence). The CDR3 DNA is TGTGCCACCAGCAGAGATCCCCTGTCTGGGGCCAACGTCCTGACTTTC. Translating gives CATSRDPLSGANVLTF.

The chain employs TRBV15 and TRBJ1-6, with 9 nucleotides matching TRBD1. The V gene's germline CDR1 is LNHNV and CDR2 YYDKDF (reference sequence). This CDR3 contains 14 residues. Trimming removed 3 bases from V and 10 bases from J; junction bases left unmatched: 4. The CDR3 sequence: CATSRDRGRSPLHF. The CDR3 DNA sequence: TGTGCCACCAGCAGGGACAGGGGAAGATCACCCCTCCACTTT.